This TCR beta chain appears in the sequencing data of a study of T cell clonotyping in hematopoietic cell transplantation. General study results and limits: Higher Inverse Simpson Index values in graft donor and pretransplant recipient predicted broader posttransplant TCR diversity.

A single count supports this clone. The antigen remains unidentified. Generated by immunoSEQ multiplex PCR, the TCRdb table keeps only in-frame clones and is missing some. The sample lists about 3,200 clones; roughly 70% were seen once. Sequenced here: peripheral blood mononuclear cells, sampled 30 days after allogeneic stem cell transplant. This TCR came from a male patient aged 40-50 years who had an allogeneic stem cell transplant from an unrelated donor, so the T cells may come from the graft donor. Some clones in this sample may be carry-over from other donors' samples.

CDR3 loop: CASSQETATDTQYF. DNA for the CDR3: TGCGCCAGCAGCCAGGAGACAGCCACAGATACGCAGTATTTT. The V call is TRBV4-3, the J call TRBJ2-3; weak D call: TRBD1 (5 bases). This CDR3 has 14 amino acids. Trimming left V 3 bases short and J 2 bases short, with 9 bases between. Per germline, CDR1 LGHNA and CDR2 YSLEER.